These 21 T cell receptor beta chains were sequenced from one sample in a study of HIV-infected patients and healthy controls. Around 450 ng RNA was reverse transcribed with alpha and beta constant-region primers. Each of the alpha and beta chains got its own library through chain-specific third strand synthesis with indices. TCRdb ran MiXCR on the 5' RACE reads and lists one entry per CDR3 protein. Among 15,000 to 20,000 distinct CDR3 sequences, roughly 6% were seen once, and the ten largest hold 1.5% to 2%. No cell fractionation was done, so the repertoire covers all unsorted peripheral blood T cells. Material for sequencing was blood. These receptors were collected from an adult in good health.

This clonotype showed up many times. CDR3 region: CASSPFTGAKNIQYF. Written as DNA, the CDR3 is TGTGCCAGCAGCCCATTTACAGGGGCCAAAAACATTCAGTACTTC. The genes are TRBV7-9 and TRBJ2-4; D might be TRBD1 (6 bases). The CDR3 contains 15 residues. Germline assignment: CDR1 SEHNR and CDR2 FQNEAQ (reference sequence). V was cut by 5 bases and J by 1 base, with 12 bases left in between.

The chain joins TRBV25-1 to TRBJ1-5; 12 bases are a match to TRBD1. V dropped 8 bases and J dropped 0; count of bases not matched to a gene: 14. This CDR3 comprises 19 residues. Germline loops: CDR1 MGHDK, CDR2 SYGVNS. The CDR3 DNA reads as TGTGCCAGCCGGAATCTCAAAGGGACAGGGGGCAATAGCAATCAGCCCCAGCATTTT. Encoded protein: CASRNLKGTGGNSNQPQHF.

This clonotype was observed a few times. This chain connects TRBV5-1 to TRBJ2-3, with D tentatively TRBD2 (6 bases). Trimming pared 4 bases from V and 4 bases from J, leaving 13 bases between. The CDR3 is made up of 14 amino acids. Germline V gene data show CDR1 as SGHRS and CDR2 as YFSETQ. The DNA for the CDR3 is TGCGCCAGCAGCCCAACTAGCAGCCCAGATACGCAGTATTTT. This gives the protein CASSPTSSPDTQYF.

In its sample, this clonotype ranks as medium-sized. The chain has TRBV7-9 and TRBJ2-5, with D perhaps matching TRBD1 or TRBD2 (5 bases each). The germline V gene has CDR1 SEHNR and CDR2 FQNEAQ (reference sequence). This CDR3 contains 15 residues. Trimming pared 1 base from V and 0 bases from J, leaving 9 bases between. The CDR3 DNA is TGTGCCAGCAGCTTAGGGGACCGGGACCAAGAGACCCAGTACTTC. Translation: CASSLGDRDQETQYF.

A word on this clonotype: A read error is possible here, since a much larger clone lies one base away. The chain employs TRBV7-8 and TRBJ2-5, with TRBD2 as a possible D gene (6 bases). CDR3 size: 11 residues. In germline, CDR1 is SGHVS, CDR2 FQNEAQ. The CDR3 region has the DNA TGTGTCGGGGGTAGGCAAGAGACCCAGTACTTC. Translation gives CVGGRQETQYF.

By share, this clonotype counts as medium-sized. The chain carries TRBV6-2 or TRBV6-3 and TRBJ1-2; 7 bases agree with TRBD1. The CDR3 sequence is 13 residues long. With V trimmed by 6 bases and J by 8 bases, 9 bases remained unmatched. CDR1 is MNHEY and CDR2 is SVGEGT in the germline V gene. CDR3 bases: TGTGCCAGCAGAGCCGGGACAGTAATCGGCTACACCTTC. It is translated as CASRAGTVIGYTF.

This clonotype occurred many times. V is TRBV7-3 and J is TRBJ1-2; tentatively, D is TRBD1 (5 bases). Germline CDR1 is SGHTA and CDR2 is FQGTGA. V was shortened by 2 bases and J by 1 base, with 11 bases between the two germline ends. This CDR3 has 15 amino acids. The CDR3 protein is CASSLSGAINYGYTF. CDR3 bases: TGTGCCAGCAGCTTATCCGGGGCTATTAACTATGGCTACACCTTC.

This clonotype was counted only a few times. V and J are TRBV15 and TRBJ2-3; maybe TRBD2 (6 bases). The CDR3 runs 16 residues. Trimming cost V 3 bases and J 2 bases, with 15 bases left between them. CDR1 is LNHNV, CDR2 YYDKDF, per germline (reference sequence). CDR3 sequence (DNA): TGTGCCACCAGCAGTAGGAGGGGCGCTCACACAGATACGCAGTATTTT. The encoded protein is CATSSRRGAHTDTQYF.

This clonotype was detected many times. This chain uses TRBV12-5 with TRBJ2-1; maybe TRBD1 (5 bases). V was shortened by 2 bases and J by 8 bases, with 13 bases between the two germline ends. From germline, CDR1 is LGHNT and CDR2 FRNRAP. This CDR3 comprises 14 residues. The CDR3 DNA follows: TGTGCTAGTGGTTTGAAAAGCAGGGTGTATGAGCAGTTCTTC. Its protein is CASGLKSRVYEQFF.

Many counts were recorded for this clonotype. The chain carries TRBV20-1 and TRBJ2-7, with D hard to call. Germline lookup yields CDR1 DFQATT and CDR2 SNEGSKA (reference sequence). The CDR3 runs 14 residues. Between the trimmed V and J ends, which lost 0 bases and 2 bases, there was a span of 11 bases. For the CDR3, the DNA is TGCAGTGCTAGAGATGGCTACGGAACCTACGAGCAGTACTTC. This translates into CSARDGYGTYEQYF.

This clonotype is classed as medium-sized. The chain employs TRBV27 and TRBJ2-6; TRBD1 is a possible D gene (6 bases). Trimming pared 8 bases from V and 0 bases from J, leaving 14 bases between. The CDR3 is 16 amino acids. Germline lookup yields CDR1 MNHEY and CDR2 SMNVEV (reference sequence). The CDR3 DNA follows: TGTGCCAGCTCTCGACAGGTCCCCTCTGGGGCCAACGTCCTGACTTTC. This codes for CASSRQVPSGANVLTF.

This clonotype is medium-sized in the sample. The chain joins TRBV20-1 to TRBJ2-1, with 9 bases matching TRBD2. V gave up 6 bases and J gave up 7 bases; unmatched junction bases: 13. CDR1 and CDR2 from the germline V gene are DFQATT and SNEGSKA (reference sequence). The CDR3 spans 15 residues. This CDR3 reads CSASSTSGNENEQFF. The CDR3 bases are TGCAGTGCCTCCTCGACTAGCGGTAATGAGAATGAGCAGTTCTTC.

This sequence joins TRBV12-3 or TRBV12-4 and TRBJ2-5; 8 positions agree with TRBD2. Trimming removed 3 bases from V and 1 base from J; junction bases left unmatched: 4. This CDR3 has 15 residues. Written as DNA, the CDR3 is TGTGCCAGCAGTTTGGGCGGGGGGACCCAAGAGACCCAGTACTTC. Protein: CASSLGGGTQETQYF.

In its sample, this clonotype was seen many times. The rearrangement links TRBV29-1 to TRBJ2-7; TRBD2 agrees at 9 bases. CDR1 is SQVTM and CDR2 is ANQGSEA in the germline V gene. The CDR3 spans 11 residues. In DNA, the CDR3 is TGCAACGCGGGGGGGCCGGGCGAGCAGTACTTC. Translated: CNAGGPGEQYF.

This clonotype was seen ten or more times. The chain recombines TRBV7-9 with TRBJ1-3; D call uncertain. Per germline, CDR1 SEHNR and CDR2 FQNEAQ (reference sequence). There are 17 residues in the CDR3. V lost 2 bases, J lost 0 bases, and 14 bases lay in between. The CDR3 region is CASSLSRGQSSGNTIYF. The CDR3 region has the DNA TGTGCCAGCAGCTTATCTCGTGGGCAGAGCTCTGGAAACACCATATATTTT.

Judged by abundance, this clonotype is medium-sized. The chain has TRBV6-5 and TRBJ2-3; D remains ambiguous. This CDR3 has 15 amino acids. CDR1 and CDR2 from the germline V gene are MNHEY and SVGAGI. Trimming pared 2 bases from V and 2 bases from J, leaving 11 bases between. DNA for the CDR3: TGTGCCAGCAGTTACGGGCGGCTTGTCACAGATACGCAGTATTTT. Protein: CASSYGRLVTDTQYF.

In its sample, this clonotype is medium-sized (0.01 to 0.1%). The gene calls are TRBV14 and TRBJ1-1, with D tentatively TRBD1 (6 bases). The CDR3 runs 15 residues. Germline values: CDR1 SGHDN, CDR2 FVKESK. V shed 0 bases and J shed 4 bases, with 12 bases lying between them. The CDR3: CASSQDENRVTEAFF. The DNA for the CDR3 is TGTGCCAGCAGCCAAGATGAGAACAGGGTCACTGAAGCTTTCTTT.

This clonotype is labeled as medium-sized. V usage is TRBV29-1 and J usage is TRBJ2-7; D call uncertain. Germline V gives CDR1 SQVTM, CDR2 ANQGSEA. The CDR3 sequence is 14 residues long. Trimming cost V 1 base and J 3 bases, with 13 bases left between them. This CDR3 is CSVEGGSGSYEQYF. CDR3 DNA: TGCAGCGTTGAAGGTGGGTCCGGCAGCTACGAGCAGTACTTC.

The chain recombines TRBV6-2 or TRBV6-3 with TRBJ1-1; 8 bases are shared with TRBD1. This CDR3 is 14 amino acids long. Germline V CDR1 and CDR2: MNHEY, SVGEGT. The ends lost 0 bases at V and 4 bases at J; junction bases unmatched: 1. CDR3 residues: CASSYSRGPTEAFF. The CDR3 nucleotides are TGTGCCAGCAGTTACTCCAGGGGGCCCACTGAAGCTTTCTTT.

This clonotype is medium-sized (0.01 to 0.1%) in the sample. This chain links TRBV13 with TRBJ1-1, with unresolved D. This CDR3 comprises 14 residues. Trimming removed 5 bases from V and 5 bases from J, with 15 bases in between. Germline V gene lookup returns CDR1 PRHDT and CDR2 FYEKMQ (reference sequence). The CDR3 DNA follows: TGTGCCAGCAGCCCAGAACGGAGGATGACTGAAGCTTTCTTT. It encodes CASSPERRMTEAFF.

This clonotype has at least ten counts. V gene TRBV14 combines with J gene TRBJ1-1; no reliable D call. The germline CDR1 and CDR2 sequences are SGHDN and FVKESK. Trimming removed 4 bases from V and 3 bases from J, with 21 bases in between. The CDR3 has 17 amino acids. CDR3 nucleotides: TGTGCCAGCAGCCGCGGGTCAGGAGCTTGGAGGGACACTGAAGCTTTCTTT. Its protein product is CASSRGSGAWRDTEAFF.